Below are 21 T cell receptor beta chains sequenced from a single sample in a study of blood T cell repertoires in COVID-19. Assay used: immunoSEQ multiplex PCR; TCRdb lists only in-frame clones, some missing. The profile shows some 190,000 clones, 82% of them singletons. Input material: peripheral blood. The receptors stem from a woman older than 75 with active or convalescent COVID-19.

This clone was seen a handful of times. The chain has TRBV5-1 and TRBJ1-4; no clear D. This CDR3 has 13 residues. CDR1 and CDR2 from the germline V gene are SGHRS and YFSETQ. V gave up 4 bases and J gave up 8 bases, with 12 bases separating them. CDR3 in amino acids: CASSMGPEEKLFF. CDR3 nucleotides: TGCGCCAGCAGCATGGGCCCAGAAGAAAAACTGTTTTTT.

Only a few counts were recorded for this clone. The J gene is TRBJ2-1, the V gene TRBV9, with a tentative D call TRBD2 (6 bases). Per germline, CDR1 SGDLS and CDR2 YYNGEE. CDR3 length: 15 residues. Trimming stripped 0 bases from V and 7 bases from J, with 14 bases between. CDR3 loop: CASSVVGGVGNEQFF. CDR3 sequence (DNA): TGTGCCAGCAGCGTAGTCGGGGGAGTAGGTAATGAGCAGTTCTTC.

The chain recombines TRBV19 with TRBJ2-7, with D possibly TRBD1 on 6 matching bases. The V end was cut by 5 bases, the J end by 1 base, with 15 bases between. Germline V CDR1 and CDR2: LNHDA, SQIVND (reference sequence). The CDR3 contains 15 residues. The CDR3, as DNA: TGTGCCAGTAGTGTCGCCGGGACAAGTTCCTACGAGCAGTACTTC. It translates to CASSVAGTSSYEQYF.

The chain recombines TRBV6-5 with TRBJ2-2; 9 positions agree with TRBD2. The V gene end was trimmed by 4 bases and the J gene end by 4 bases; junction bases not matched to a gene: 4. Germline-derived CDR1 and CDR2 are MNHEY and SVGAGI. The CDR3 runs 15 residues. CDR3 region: CASSWTSVGTGELFF. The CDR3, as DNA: TGTGCCAGCAGTTGGACTAGCGTGGGCACCGGGGAGCTGTTTTTT.

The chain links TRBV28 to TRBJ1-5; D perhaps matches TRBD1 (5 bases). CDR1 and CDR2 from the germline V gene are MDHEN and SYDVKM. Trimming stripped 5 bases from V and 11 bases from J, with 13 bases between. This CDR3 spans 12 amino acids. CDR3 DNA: TGTGCCAGCAGTCAGGGCTTGGTGGCCCAGCATTTT. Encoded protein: CASSQGLVAQHF.

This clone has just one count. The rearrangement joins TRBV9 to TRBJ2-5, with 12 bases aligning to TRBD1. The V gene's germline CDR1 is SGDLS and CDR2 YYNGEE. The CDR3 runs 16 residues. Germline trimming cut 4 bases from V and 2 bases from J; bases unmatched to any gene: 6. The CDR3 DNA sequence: TGTGCCAGCAGCTACCGGGACAGGGGGCCTCAAGAGACCCAGTACTTC. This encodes CASSYRDRGPQETQYF.

CDR3 loop: CASSYNFDNEQYF. CDR3 nucleotide sequence: TGTGCCAGCAGTTACAACTTCGACAACGAGCAGTACTTC. V usage is TRBV6-6 and J usage is TRBJ2-7; D not resolved. This CDR3 contains 13 residues. Per germline, CDR1 MNHNY and CDR2 SVGAGI (reference sequence). With 2 bases removed from V and 5 bases from J, the gap between germline ends came to 10 bases.

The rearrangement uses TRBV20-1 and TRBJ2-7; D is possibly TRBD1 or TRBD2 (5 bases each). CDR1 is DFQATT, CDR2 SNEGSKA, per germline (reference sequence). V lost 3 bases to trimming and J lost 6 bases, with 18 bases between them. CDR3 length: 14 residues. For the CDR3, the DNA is TGCAGTGCTAGTGGGACGGACTCCTCCGGCGAGCAGTACTTC. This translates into CSASGTDSSGEQYF.

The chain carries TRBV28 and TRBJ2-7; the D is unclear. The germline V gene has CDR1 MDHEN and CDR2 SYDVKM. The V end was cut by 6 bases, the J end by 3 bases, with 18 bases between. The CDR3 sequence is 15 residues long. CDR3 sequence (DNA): TGTGCCAGCAGCAGTTTTTATATGTGGAGCTACGAGCAGTACTTC. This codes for CASSSFYMWSYEQYF.

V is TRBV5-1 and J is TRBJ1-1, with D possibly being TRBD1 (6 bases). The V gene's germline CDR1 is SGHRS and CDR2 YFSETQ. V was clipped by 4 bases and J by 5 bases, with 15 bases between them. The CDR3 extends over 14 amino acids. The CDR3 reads CASSQQGFGTEAFF. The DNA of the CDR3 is TGCGCCAGCAGCCAGCAGGGGTTCGGGACTGAAGCTTTCTTT.

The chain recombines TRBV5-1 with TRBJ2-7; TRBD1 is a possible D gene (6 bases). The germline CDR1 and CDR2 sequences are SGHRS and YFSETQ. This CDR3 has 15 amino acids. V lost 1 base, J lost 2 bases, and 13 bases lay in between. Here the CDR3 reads CASSLKGGITYEQYF. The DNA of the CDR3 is TGCGCCAGCAGCTTGAAAGGGGGAATCACCTACGAGCAGTACTTC.

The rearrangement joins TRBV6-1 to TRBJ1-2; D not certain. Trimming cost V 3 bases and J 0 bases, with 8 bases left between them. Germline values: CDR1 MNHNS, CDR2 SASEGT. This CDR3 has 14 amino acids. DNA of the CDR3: TGTGCCAGCAGTGACCTGACAACTAACTATGGCTACACCTTC. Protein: CASSDLTTNYGYTF.

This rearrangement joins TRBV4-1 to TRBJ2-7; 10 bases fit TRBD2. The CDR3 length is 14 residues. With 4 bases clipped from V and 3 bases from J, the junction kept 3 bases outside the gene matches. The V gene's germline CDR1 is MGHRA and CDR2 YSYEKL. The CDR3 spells CASSLGTSVYEQYF. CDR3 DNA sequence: TGCGCCAGCAGCCTAGGGACTAGCGTCTACGAGCAGTACTTC.

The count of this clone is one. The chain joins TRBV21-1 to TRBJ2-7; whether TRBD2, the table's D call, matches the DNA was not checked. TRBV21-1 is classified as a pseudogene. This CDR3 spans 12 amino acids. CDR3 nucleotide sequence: TGTGCCAGCAGCATATACTCCTACGAGCAGTACTTC. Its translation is CASSIYSYEQYF.

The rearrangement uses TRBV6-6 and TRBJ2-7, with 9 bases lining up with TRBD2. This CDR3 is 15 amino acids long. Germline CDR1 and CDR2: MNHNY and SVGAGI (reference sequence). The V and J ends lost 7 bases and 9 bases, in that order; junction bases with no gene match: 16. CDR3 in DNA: TGTGCCAGCACCTTAGCGGGAGCCCTAACTGGGGGGCAGTACTTC. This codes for CASTLAGALTGGQYF.

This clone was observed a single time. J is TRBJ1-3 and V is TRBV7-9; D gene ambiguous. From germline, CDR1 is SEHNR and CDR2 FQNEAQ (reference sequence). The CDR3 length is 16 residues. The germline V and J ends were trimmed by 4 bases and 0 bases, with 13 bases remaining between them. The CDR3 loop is CASSSLGYSSGNTIYF. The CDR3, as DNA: TGTGCCAGCAGCTCCCTCGGATACAGCTCTGGAAACACCATATATTTT.

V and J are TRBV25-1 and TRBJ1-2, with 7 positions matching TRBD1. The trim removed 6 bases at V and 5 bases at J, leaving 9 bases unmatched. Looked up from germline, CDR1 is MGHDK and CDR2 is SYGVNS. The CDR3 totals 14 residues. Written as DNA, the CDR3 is TGTGCCAGCAGAGCCCAGGGACAGACATATGGCTACACCTTC. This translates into CASRAQGQTYGYTF.

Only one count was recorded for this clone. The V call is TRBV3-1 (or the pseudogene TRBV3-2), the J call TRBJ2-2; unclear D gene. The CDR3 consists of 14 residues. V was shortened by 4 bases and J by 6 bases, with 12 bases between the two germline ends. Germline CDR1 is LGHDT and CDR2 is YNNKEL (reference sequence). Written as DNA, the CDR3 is TGTGCCAGCAGCCCGTCCTCTCAGGCCGGGGAGCTGTTTTTT. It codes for CASSPSSQAGELFF.

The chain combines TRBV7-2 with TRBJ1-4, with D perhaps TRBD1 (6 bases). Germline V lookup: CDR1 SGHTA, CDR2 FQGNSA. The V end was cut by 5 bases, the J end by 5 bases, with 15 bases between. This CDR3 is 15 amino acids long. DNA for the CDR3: TGTGCCAGCAGCCCTAGGACAGTTCGGAATGAAAAACTGTTTTTT. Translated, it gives CASSPRTVRNEKLFF.

DNA for the CDR3: TGCAGCGTTGAATCGCCCGGGGGCTCTGGAAACACCATATATTTT. Amino acids: CSVESPGGSGNTIYF. The gene calls are TRBV29-1 and TRBJ1-3, with a weak D call TRBD1 (5 bases). This CDR3 has 15 residues. The V end was cut by 2 bases, the J end by 0 bases, with 11 bases between. Germline V CDR1 and CDR2: SQVTM, ANQGSEA.

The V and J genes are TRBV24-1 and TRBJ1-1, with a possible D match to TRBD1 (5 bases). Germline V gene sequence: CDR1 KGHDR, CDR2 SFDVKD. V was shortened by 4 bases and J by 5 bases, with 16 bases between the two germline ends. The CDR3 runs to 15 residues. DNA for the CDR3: TGTGCCACCAGTGACCAGACGGGGGGAAGGACTGAAGCTTTCTTT. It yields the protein CATSDQTGGRTEAFF.